Listed below are T cell receptor beta chains from one sample, sequenced in a study of vaccination effects on CD4 cells after COVID-19. Only in-frame clones appear in the TCRdb table, and some are missing; sequencing was by immunoSEQ multiplex PCR. The profile shows fewer than 90,000 clones, 73% of them singletons. The antigens for these receptors are not known. The sequences come from CD4+ T cells from PBMCs cultured with HIV peptides, collected before COVID-19 vaccination. The source of these receptors is a human donor who had a prior SARS-CoV-2 infection. Both conserved end residues are part of each CDR3. D genes are given only for firm matches. Where a row states a size, it is once, few, many or the class of an expanded clone; other rows omit it.

D	J	V	size	DNA	CDR3
TRBD1	TRBJ1-1	TRBV7-2	NA	TGTGCCAGCAGCCCCCTGGCCAGGGGGGACACTGAAGCTTTCTTT	CASSPLARGDTEAFF
TRBD1	TRBJ1-5	TRBV27	NA	TGTGCCAGCAGTGGGGACAGGCCCTATCAGCCCCAGCATTTT	CASSGDRPYQPQHF
NA	TRBJ1-3	TRBV19	NA	TGTGCCAGTAGTCCAGGTGCTGGAAACACCATATATTTT	CASSPGAGNTIYF
NA	TRBJ1-2	TRBV2	NA	TGTGCCAGCAGCGGGGGCGCCGGGGGCTACACCTTC	CASSGGAGGYTF
NA	TRBJ2-1	TRBV6-5	NA	TGTGCCAGCAGTTACTGGGAGAGCGGGGAGCAGTTCTTC	CASSYWESGEQFF
NA	TRBJ1-6	TRBV18	NA	TGTGCCAGCTCACCATTTGGGAATTCACCCCTCCACTTT	CASSPFGNSPLHF
NA	TRBJ1-2	TRBV5-5	NA	TGTGCCAGCAGCTTGGTCGGGGCATTGGGAGGCTACACCTTC	CASSLVGALGGYTF
TRBD1	TRBJ2-5	TRBV2	NA	TGTGCCAGCAGTGATCCAGGGGGCGAAGAGACCCAGTACTTC	CASSDPGGEETQYF
TRBD1	TRBJ2-2	TRBV15	once	TGTGCCACCAGCAGGGGGACAGGGTCAAGTCCCGGGGAGCTGTTTTTT	CATSRGTGSSPGELFF
NA	TRBJ1-1	TRBV7-9	NA	TGTGCCAGCAGCTTCGCGGATACTGAAGCTTTCTTT	CASSFADTEAFF
NA	TRBJ1-2	TRBV18	NA	TGTGCCAGCTCACCCGCGAAGGAAGCTTATGGCTACACCTTC	CASSPAKEAYGYTF
TRBD2	TRBJ2-3	TRBV29-1	NA	TGCAGCGTGGAAGGACTAGCCGCAGATACGCAGTATTTT	CSVEGLAADTQYF
NA	TRBJ2-1	TRBV15	once	TGTGCCACCAGCAGAGCCACGGGGACCCTATACAATGAGCAGTTCTTC	CATSRATGTLYNEQFF
TRBD1	TRBJ2-3	TRBV7-9	NA	TGTGCCAGCAGCCTAAACCCGGGACAGGGGACAACAGATACGCAGTATTTT	CASSLNPGQGTTDTQYF
TRBD2	TRBJ2-7	TRBV5-1	NA	TGCGCCAGCAGCTTGTCCGGGACTAGAATCTACGAGCAGTACTTC	CASSLSGTRIYEQYF
NA	TRBJ2-7	TRBV11-2	NA	TGTGCCAGCAGCTTAGATCGATCCGGAGGGCTGCAGCAGTACTTC	CASSLDRSGGLQQYF
NA	TRBJ1-3	TRBV5-6	NA	TGTGCCAGCAGCCGGGACTTAGGAAACACCATATATTTT	CASSRDLGNTIYF
TRBD2	TRBJ2-1	TRBV19	NA	TGTGCCAGTAGCATCGGACTAGCGGGAAACAATGAGCAGTTCTTC	CASSIGLAGNNEQFF
TRBD1	TRBJ1-2	TRBV7-9	NA	TGTGCCAGCAGCCTTGGACAGGGGTTTGGCTACACCTTC	CASSLGQGFGYTF
NA	TRBJ1-4	TRBV5-1	NA	TGCGCCAGCAGCCCCAGACCCCAGCGGTCTAATGAAAAACTGTTTTTT	CASSPRPQRSNEKLFF
TRBD1	TRBJ1-1	TRBV28	few	TGTGCCATCGGACAGGGCGTGCCTGGGACTGAAGCTTTCTTT	CAIGQGVPGTEAFF
NA	TRBJ1-1	TRBV7-2	once	TGTGCCAGCAGCATCGGAGGGGGATTGGACACTGAAGCTTTCTTT	CASSIGGGLDTEAFF
TRBD1	TRBJ1-2	TRBV11-2	few	TGTGCCAGCAGCTCGTGGGGGGGACAGGGGGGAACTAACTATGGCTACACCTTC	CASSSWGGQGGTNYGYTF
NA	TRBJ1-4	TRBV21-1	NA	TGTGCCAGCAGCAAAGCCTGGCGGGACGTTGTGTTGGGAGAAAAACTGTTTTTT	CASSKAWRDVVLGEKLFF
TRBD1	TRBJ2-2	TRBV14	NA	TGTGCCAGCAGCCTGGACAGGGGGCGATTGTTGTTCACCGGGGAGCTGTTTTTT	CASSLDRGRLLFTGELFF
NA	TRBJ1-5	TRBV2	NA	TGTGCCAGCAGTGAAGCGAGAGGGAGAAGGGGATTTAGCAATCAGCCCCAGCATTTT	CASSEARGRRGFSNQPQHF
TRBD2	TRBJ2-3	TRBV4-3	NA	TGCGCCAGCAGCCAAGATGGCGGGAGGGCAGATACGCAGTATTTT	CASSQDGGRADTQYF
NA	TRBJ1-1	TRBV2	NA	TGTGCCAGCATCGCCGGGGGGACTGAAGCTTTCTTT	CASIAGGTEAFF
TRBD2	TRBJ2-1	TRBV6-6	once	TGTGCCAGCAATGAACCGGGTAGCGGGACCAATGAGCAGTTCTTC	CASNEPGSGTNEQFF
NA	TRBJ1-5	TRBV6-1	NA	TGTGCCAGCAGTGAAGCGCCTAGAGGTTGGCAGCCCCAGCATTTT	CASSEAPRGWQPQHF
NA	TRBJ2-1	TRBV19	NA	TGTGCCAGTAGCCTTACCCCCACAGGGAGCTCCTACAATGAGCAGTTCTTC	CASSLTPTGSSYNEQFF
TRBD1	TRBJ2-2	TRBV18	NA	TGTGCCAGCTCACCAAGCTCAGGGACAGACACCGGGGAGCTGTTTTTT	CASSPSSGTDTGELFF
TRBD2	TRBJ2-1	TRBV7-3	once	TGTGCCAGCAGCCGCAGTGGGGGGGGCTCCTACAATGAGCAGTTCTTC	CASSRSGGGSYNEQFF
NA	TRBJ1-1	TRBV5-4	NA	TGTGCCAGCAGGCGTGACAAAAACACTGAAGCTTTCTTT	CASRRDKNTEAFF
NA	TRBJ2-7	TRBV27	NA	TGTGCCAGCAGTACGGGACTTCTGAGTGGTTACGAGCAGTACTTC	CASSTGLLSGYEQYF
NA	TRBJ1-2	TRBV5-1	once	TGCGCCAGCAGCTTTACACGAAACTATGGCTACACCTTC	CASSFTRNYGYTF
NA	TRBJ1-1	TRBV2	NA	TGTGCCAGCAGTGAACTAACCATGAACACTGAAGCTTTCTTT	CASSELTMNTEAFF
TRBD2	TRBJ2-3	TRBV9	NA	TGTGCCAGCAGCGCAACTAGCGGGAGCACAGATACGCAGTATTTT	CASSATSGSTDTQYF
TRBD1	TRBJ1-2	TRBV5-8	NA	TGTGCCAGCAGCCGACAGGGCTTTTGGTATGGCTACACCTTC	CASSRQGFWYGYTF
TRBD1	TRBJ1-2	TRBV3-1/TRBV3-2	NA	TGTGCCAGCAGCCAGTGGGACAGAAGTTCCCCCTTCTATGGCTACACCTTC	CASSQWDRSSPFYGYTF
NA	TRBJ1-1	TRBV5-8	NA	TGTGCCAGCAGCTTCGGGGAAGGCACTGAAGCTTTCTTT	CASSFGEGTEAFF
NA	TRBJ2-3	TRBV9	once	TGTGCCAGCAGCGTAGCTAAAGATACGCAGTATTTT	CASSVAKDTQYF
NA	TRBJ2-2	TRBV7-9	NA	TGTGCCAGCAGCGCACCGAACACCGGGGAGCTGTTTTTT	CASSAPNTGELFF
NA	TRBJ1-1	TRBV18	NA	TGTGCCAGCTCACCGAGTGAGGGGGTTCGGAACACTGAAGCTTTCTTT	CASSPSEGVRNTEAFF
TRBD1	TRBJ2-7	TRBV5-1	NA	TGCGCCAGCAGCTTCAACAGGGGCCCAACCTACGAGCAGTACTTC	CASSFNRGPTYEQYF
TRBD2	TRBJ2-3	TRBV5-1	NA	TGCGCCAGCAGCTTCCGGGGGGGAGGCACAGATACGCAGTATTTT	CASSFRGGGTDTQYF
NA	TRBJ2-7	TRBV9	NA	TGTGCCAGCAGCGTAGGGGCCGGGACTCCCCACGAGCAGTACTTC	CASSVGAGTPHEQYF
NA	TRBJ1-2	TRBV12-3/TRBV12-4	NA	TGTGCCAGCAGTTTAGGAGGGTTACGAGGCTACACCTTC	CASSLGGLRGYTF
TRBD1	TRBJ2-7	TRBV25-1	NA	TGTGCCAGCAGGGGTACAGGGGGCTGGGGCGAGCAGTACTTC	CASRGTGGWGEQYF
NA	TRBJ2-5	TRBV7-8	NA	TGTGCCAGCCGGCCCTTGAGTCTAGCGACAAAGGGAGAGACCCAGTACTTC	CASRPLSLATKGETQYF
NA	TRBJ2-3	TRBV3-1/TRBV3-2	NA	TGTGCCAGCAGCCAAGCGAATACGCAGTATTTT	CASSQANTQYF
NA	TRBJ2-7	TRBV20-1	NA	TGCAGTGCTAGTCTAGGGACCGAGGGTGACGAGCAGTACTTC	CSASLGTEGDEQYF
TRBD1	TRBJ1-2	TRBV6-6	NA	TGTGCCAGCTCGGGACAGGGATTCTATGGCTACACCTTC	CASSGQGFYGYTF
TRBD1	TRBJ1-1	TRBV19	NA	TGTGCCAGTAGACACCTGGGGGAGGGACAGGGGCGGCACACTGAAGCTTTCTTT	CASRHLGEGQGRHTEAFF
NA	TRBJ2-7	TRBV19	NA	TGTGCCAGTAGATCCCCGGAGTTCATTTACGAGCAGTACTTC	CASRSPEFIYEQYF
NA	TRBJ1-1	TRBV7-3	NA	TGTGCCAGCAGCCGAGACAGAGGGACTGAAGCTTTCTTT	CASSRDRGTEAFF
NA	TRBJ1-1	TRBV15	NA	TGTGCCACCAGCAGAGATAAGGGTCACACTGAAGCTTTCTTT	CATSRDKGHTEAFF
NA	TRBJ2-5	TRBV5-1	NA	TGCGCCAGCAGGAGGACTATCCAAGAGACCCAGTACTTC	CASRRTIQETQYF
NA	TRBJ2-3	TRBV4-1	NA	TGCGCCAGCAGCCAACGACTAGGCAGCACAGATACGCAGTATTTT	CASSQRLGSTDTQYF
NA	TRBJ1-2	TRBV30	NA	TGTGCCTGGAGCACCCGGCGGGGTAACTATGGCTACACCTTC	CAWSTRRGNYGYTF